What follows are 22 T cell receptor beta chains derived from one specimen sequenced in a study of lymphopenia after photon versus proton radiotherapy. Some clones are missing from TCRdb's copy, which holds only in-frame ones; the method was immunoSEQ multiplex PCR. The sample shows 68,000 or so clones, approximately 91% of them seen only once. Sample: peripheral blood, taken from a patient treated with photon-based radiotherapy. Receptors were obtained from a woman in her sixties or seventies with pancreatic cancer.

This chain joins TRBV7-2 and TRBJ2-1, with 12 positions matching TRBD2. The CDR3 is 14 amino acids. Germline CDR1 SGHTA, CDR2 FQGNSA. V gave up 4 bases and J gave up 15 bases; unmatched junction bases: 10. The CDR3 coding sequence is TGTGCCAGCAGCTCGGATCCTAGCGGGAGGGACCCGTTCTTC. Amino acids: CASSSDPSGRDPFF. The whole variable domain, filled in from reference TRBV7-2 and TRBJ2-1, reads GAGVSQSPSNKVTEKGKDVELRCDPISGHTALYWYRQSLGQGLEFLIYFQGNSAPDKSGLPSDRFSAERTGGSVSTLTIQRTQQEDSAVYLCASSSDPSGRDPFFGPGTRLTVL.

The chain employs TRBV4-3 and TRBJ1-5; D uncertain. The CDR3 totals 15 residues. CDR1 and CDR2 from the germline V gene are LGHNA and YSLEER. V was cut by 2 bases and J by 2 bases, with 10 bases left in between. The CDR3 DNA sequence: TGCGCCAGCAGCCAAACGTCAAATGGCAATCAGCCCCAGCATTTT. It is translated as CASSQTSNGNQPQHF.

This clone was seen a few times. The rearrangement links TRBV4-1 to TRBJ2-5, with 16 bases lining up with TRBD2. The trim removed 4 bases at V and 3 bases at J, leaving 8 bases unmatched. CDR1 MGHRA and CDR2 YSYEKL come from the germline V gene. The CDR3 consists of 18 residues. The CDR3 region is CASSPNPGLAGGEETQYF. As DNA, the CDR3 is TGCGCCAGCAGCCCAAACCCGGGACTAGCGGGAGGGGAAGAGACCCAGTACTTC.

The CDR3 sequence is CASSNPGVRGYGYTF. CDR3 DNA sequence: TGCGCCAGCAGTAACCCCGGGGTTCGAGGCTATGGCTACACCTTC. The chain carries TRBV5-1 and TRBJ1-2; D not certain. V was pared by 5 bases and J by 4 bases, with 18 bases between. Germline CDR1 is SGHRS and CDR2 is YFSETQ. The CDR3 length is 15 residues.

The V and J genes are TRBV6-4 and TRBJ2-1; 9 nucleotides line up with TRBD2. This CDR3 is built from 18 residues. Per germline, CDR1 MRHNA and CDR2 SNTAGT. V shed 6 bases and J 0 bases; nucleotides not matched to a gene: 12. CDR3 DNA sequence: TGTGCCAGCAGCCTGGGGCTAGCGGGACCGAGCTCCTACAATGAGCAGTTCTTC. This gives the protein CASSLGLAGPSSYNEQFF.

The gene calls are TRBV19 and TRBJ1-3; a possible D gene is TRBD1 (6 bases). Germline CDR1 is LNHDA and CDR2 is SQIVND (reference sequence). The CDR3 is made up of 14 amino acids. V gave up 8 bases and J gave up 8 bases, with 19 bases separating them. DNA of the CDR3: TGTGCCAGTGGGGGGCCCGGCAGGGCGGACACCATATATTTT. Encoded protein: CASGGPGRADTIYF.

Only one count was recorded for this clone. The rearrangement joins TRBV29-1 to TRBJ1-1; 9 nucleotides align to TRBD1. The junction had 2 bases not matched to a gene; V was cut back by 4 bases and J by 2 bases. Germline values: CDR1 SQVTM, CDR2 ANQGSEA. This CDR3 region has 13 residues. The CDR3 here is CSVAGQGNTEAFF. CDR3 nucleotides: TGCAGCGTTGCGGGACAGGGAAACACTGAAGCTTTCTTT.

This clone was observed a single time. J is TRBJ2-3 and V is TRBV9, with D perhaps TRBD1 (6 bases). Trimming took 3 bases from V and 5 from J, leaving 16 bases between them. The CDR3 consists of 15 residues. CDR1 SGDLS and CDR2 YYNGEE come from the germline V gene. CDR3 in amino acids: CASSGGGWAVDTQYF. DNA of the CDR3: TGTGCCAGCAGCGGAGGGGGTTGGGCGGTAGATACGCAGTATTTT. Based on the CDR3 plus reference TRBV9 and TRBJ2-3, the full variable domain is DSGVTQTPKHLITATGQRVTLRCSPRSGDLSVYWYQQSLDQGLQFLIQYYNGEERAKGNILERFSAQQFPDLHSELNLSSLELGDSALYFCASSGGGWAVDTQYFGPGTRLTVL.

The chain employs TRBV5-8 and TRBJ2-5; 9 bases fit TRBD1. In germline, CDR1 is SGHTS, CDR2 YDEGEE. The CDR3 has 14 residues. V was clipped by 2 bases and J by 2 bases; unmatched bases: 1. The CDR3 DNA is TGTGCCAGCAGCTTAGGGACAGGGCAAGAGACCCAGTACTTC. Its translation: CASSLGTGQETQYF.

The CDR3 coding sequence is TGTGCCAGCAGTGATACCGGGAACGGCAATCAGCCCCAGCATTTT. It encodes CASSDTGNGNQPQHF. V is TRBV25-1 and J is TRBJ1-5; D gene ambiguous. The CDR3 is 15 residues long. The germline V and J ends were trimmed by 3 bases and 2 bases, with 11 bases remaining between them. The germline gives CDR1 MGHDK, CDR2 SYGVNS. Based on the CDR3 plus reference TRBV25-1 and TRBJ1-5, the full variable domain is EADIYQTPRYLVIGTGKKITLECSQTMGHDKMYWYQQDPGMELHLIHYSYGVNSTEKGDLSSESTVSRIRTEHFPLTLESARPSHTSQYLCASSDTGNGNQPQHFGDGTRLSIL.

This chain links TRBV6-1 with TRBJ2-1; 8 bases are a match to TRBD2. Germline V gene sequence: CDR1 MNHNS, CDR2 SASEGT. The CDR3 length is 16 residues. V lost 4 bases to trimming and J lost 6 bases; unmatched junction nucleotides: 11. The CDR3 region has the DNA TGTGCCAGCAGTGCCCGACTAGCGCTCCCTCCCAATGAGCAGTTCTTC. Protein product: CASSARLALPPNEQFF.

This clone was seen only once. The rearrangement uses TRBV19 and TRBJ1-5; D is perhaps TRBD1 (5 bases). This CDR3 spans 14 amino acids. Per germline, CDR1 LNHDA and CDR2 SQIVND (reference sequence). V was pared by 7 bases and J by 5 bases, with 15 bases between. The CDR3 DNA reads TGTGCCAGTAAGCCCTCAGGGAACCATCAGCCCCAGCATTTT. It is translated as CASKPSGNHQPQHF.

The chain employs TRBV30 and TRBJ2-7; 10 bases line up with TRBD2. Losses at the gene ends were 3 bases for V and 1 base for J; bases not matched to a gene: 6. The germline V gene encodes CDR1 GTSNPN and CDR2 SVGIG (reference sequence). This CDR3 has 15 amino acids. The CDR3, as DNA: TGTGCCTGGAGCCCGCCTAGCGGGAGATCCTACGAGCAGTACTTC. Residues: CAWSPPSGRSYEQYF.

This chain uses TRBV19 with TRBJ2-5; D may be TRBD1 (6 bases). This CDR3 has 11 amino acids. V was cut by 6 bases and J by 12 bases, with 14 bases left in between. Germline V gives CDR1 LNHDA, CDR2 SQIVND (reference sequence). DNA of the CDR3: TGTGCCAGTAGCACCGGGACAAGGGAGTACTTC. It codes for CASSTGTREYF.

The CDR3 reads CASSMGQVSYEQYF. In DNA form, the CDR3 reads TGTGCCAGCAGTATGGGACAGGTTTCCTACGAGCAGTACTTC. The chain joins TRBV27 to TRBJ2-7; 8 nucleotides match TRBD1. The CDR3 runs 14 residues. The trim removed 5 bases at V and 1 base at J, leaving 4 bases unmatched. Germline values: CDR1 MNHEY, CDR2 SMNVEV (reference sequence).

A remark on this clone: Relative to the germline gene, one junction end is altered; a read error may explain this. The chain joins TRBV7-7 to TRBJ1-4, with D possibly being TRBD1 (5 bases). CDR1 is SSHAT and CDR2 is FNYEAQ in the germline V gene (reference sequence). The CDR3 is 13 residues long. In DNA, the CDR3 is TGTGCTAGCAGCTTCAGGGTTGGAGAAAAACTGTTTTTT. Protein: CASSFRVGEKLFF. Variable domain in full (rest from reference TRBV7-7 and TRBJ1-4): GAGVSQSPRYKVTKRGQDVTLRCDPISSHATLYWYQQALGQGPEFLTYFNYEAQPDKSGLPSDRFSAERPEGSISTLTIQRTEQRDSAMYRCASSFRVGEKLFFGSGTQLSVL.

This clone appeared once. The chain couples TRBV6-1 to TRBJ2-1; D gene unclear. V lost 6 bases to trimming and J lost 0 bases, with 12 bases between them. This CDR3 comprises 15 residues. Germline V gene data show CDR1 as MNHNS and CDR2 as SASEGT. CDR3 sequence (DNA): TGTGCCAGCAGCCCGATGTGGGGCTCCTACAATGAGCAGTTCTTC. This gives the protein CASSPMWGSYNEQFF.

J is TRBJ2-1 and V is TRBV5-1; 12 nucleotides line up with TRBD2. V shed 4 bases, J shed 4 bases, and the junction held 3 bases outside the gene matches. CDR3 length equals 15 residues. Germline CDR1 is SGHRS and CDR2 is YFSETQ. DNA of the CDR3: TGCGCCAGCAGCGAAACTAGCGGGAGGTACAATGAGCAGTTCTTC. Residues: CASSETSGRYNEQFF.

The chain joins TRBV11-2 to TRBJ1-1; D gene uncertain. V dropped 2 bases and J dropped 0 bases, with 4 bases sitting between them. Germline assignment: CDR1 SGHAT and CDR2 FQNNGV. This CDR3 is built from 13 residues. The CDR3 DNA is TGTGCCAGCAGCTTATCGTTGAACACTGAAGCTTTCTTT. Residues: CASSLSLNTEAFF.

The chain recombines TRBV6-1 with TRBJ1-1, with D hard to call. The CDR3 spans 12 residues. Germline CDR1 reads MNHNS; CDR2 reads SASEGT. V dropped 3 bases and J dropped 5 bases, with 7 bases sitting between them. The DNA of the CDR3 is TGTGCCAGCAGTGAGGAAACTACTGAAGCTTTCTTT. Residues: CASSEETTEAFF.

V and J are TRBV7-9 and TRBJ2-7; D is ambiguous. The CDR3 is 14 amino acids. The germline V and J ends were trimmed by 3 bases and 1 base, with 10 bases remaining between them. The germline gives CDR1 SEHNR, CDR2 FQNEAQ (reference sequence). CDR3 region: CASSLTALSYEQYF. The CDR3 DNA follows: TGTGCCAGCAGCTTGACCGCATTGTCCTACGAGCAGTACTTC.

V is TRBV5-5 and J is TRBJ1-1, with 7 positions matching TRBD1. The CDR3 has 15 residues. V shed 3 bases and J 0 bases; nucleotides not matched to a gene: 5. Germline V gives CDR1 SGHKS, CDR2 YYEKEE (reference sequence). This CDR3 is CASSWDRPMNTEAFF. The CDR3, as DNA: TGTGCCAGCAGCTGGGACAGACCCATGAACACTGAAGCTTTCTTT.